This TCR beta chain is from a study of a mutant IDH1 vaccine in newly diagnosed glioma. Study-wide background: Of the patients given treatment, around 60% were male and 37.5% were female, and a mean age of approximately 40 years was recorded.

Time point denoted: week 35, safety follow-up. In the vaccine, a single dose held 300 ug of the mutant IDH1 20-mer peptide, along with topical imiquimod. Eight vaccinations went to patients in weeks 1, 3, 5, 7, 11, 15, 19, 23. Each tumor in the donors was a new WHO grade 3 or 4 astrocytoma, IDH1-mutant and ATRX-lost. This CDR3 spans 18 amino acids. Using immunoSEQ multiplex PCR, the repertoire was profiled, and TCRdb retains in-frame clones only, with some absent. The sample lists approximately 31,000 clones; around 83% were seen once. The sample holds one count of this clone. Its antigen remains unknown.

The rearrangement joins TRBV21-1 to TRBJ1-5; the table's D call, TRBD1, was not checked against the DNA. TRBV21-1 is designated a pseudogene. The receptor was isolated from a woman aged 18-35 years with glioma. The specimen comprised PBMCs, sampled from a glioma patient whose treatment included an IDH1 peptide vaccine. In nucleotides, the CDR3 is TGTGCCAGCAGCATTGGCAGGGGTCTCAAGGCTAGCAATCAGCCCCAGCATTTT. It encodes CASSIGRGLKASNQPQHF.